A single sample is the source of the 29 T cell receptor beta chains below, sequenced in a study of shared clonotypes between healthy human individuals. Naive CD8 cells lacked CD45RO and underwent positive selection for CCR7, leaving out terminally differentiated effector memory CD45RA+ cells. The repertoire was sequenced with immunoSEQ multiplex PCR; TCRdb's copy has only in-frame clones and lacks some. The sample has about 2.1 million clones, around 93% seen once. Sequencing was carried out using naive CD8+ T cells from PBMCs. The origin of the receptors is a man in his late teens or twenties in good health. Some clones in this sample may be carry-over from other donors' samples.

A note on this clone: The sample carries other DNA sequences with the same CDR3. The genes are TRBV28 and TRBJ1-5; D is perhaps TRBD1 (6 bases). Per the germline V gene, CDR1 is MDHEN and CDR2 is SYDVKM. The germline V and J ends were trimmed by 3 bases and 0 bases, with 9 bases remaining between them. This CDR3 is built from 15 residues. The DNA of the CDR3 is TGTGCCAGCAGTTTCCGGACAGTTAGCAATCAGCCCCAGCATTTT. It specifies CASSFRTVSNQPQHF.

This CDR3 reads CASSLLAGEQETQYF. CDR3 coding DNA: TGTGCCAGCAGTCTACTAGCGGGAGAGCAGGAGACCCAGTACTTC. This sequence joins TRBV11-1 and TRBJ2-5; the match to TRBD2 covers 11 bases. V lost 6 bases and J lost 5; bases outside the gene matches: 8. The CDR3 has 15 residues. Germline CDR1 and CDR2: SGHAT and FQDESV (reference sequence).

The DNA of the CDR3 is TGTGCCAGCAGCTTATGGCGGGAGGGCCACAATGAGCAGTTCTTC. Protein: CASSLWREGHNEQFF. The gene calls are TRBV11-2 and TRBJ2-1; 9 bases are a match to TRBD2. This CDR3 has 15 amino acids. Trimming took 2 bases from V and 5 from J; bases not matched to a gene: 4. Germline CDR1 is SGHAT and CDR2 is FQNNGV.

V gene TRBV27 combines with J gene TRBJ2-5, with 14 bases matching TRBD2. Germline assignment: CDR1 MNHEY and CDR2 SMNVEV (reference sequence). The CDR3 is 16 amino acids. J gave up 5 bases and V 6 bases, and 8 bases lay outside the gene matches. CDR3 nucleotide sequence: TGTGCCAGCAGGAGGGGGACTAGCGGGAGTAGGGAGACCCAGTACTTC. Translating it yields CASRRGTSGSRETQYF.

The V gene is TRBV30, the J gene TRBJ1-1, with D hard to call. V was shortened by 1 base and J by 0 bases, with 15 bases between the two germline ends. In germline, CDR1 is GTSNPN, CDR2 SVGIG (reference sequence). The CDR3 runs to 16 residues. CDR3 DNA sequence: TGTGCCTGGAGTGCCGCCCCCGGGCGGGTGAACACTGAAGCTTTCTTT. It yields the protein CAWSAAPGRVNTEAFF.

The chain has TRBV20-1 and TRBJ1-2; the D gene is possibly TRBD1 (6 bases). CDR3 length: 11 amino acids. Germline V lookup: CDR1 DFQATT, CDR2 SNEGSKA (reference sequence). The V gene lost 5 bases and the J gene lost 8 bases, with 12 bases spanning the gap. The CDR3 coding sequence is TGCAGTGCTGGGTACAGGGACGGCTACACCTTC. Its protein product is CSAGYRDGYTF.

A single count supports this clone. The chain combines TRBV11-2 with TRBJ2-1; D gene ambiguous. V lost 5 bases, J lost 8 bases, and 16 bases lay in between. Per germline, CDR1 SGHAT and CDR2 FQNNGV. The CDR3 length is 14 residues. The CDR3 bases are TGTGCCAGCAGCCCGTCCCGCAGCTGGGATGAGCAGTTCTTC. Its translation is CASSPSRSWDEQFF.

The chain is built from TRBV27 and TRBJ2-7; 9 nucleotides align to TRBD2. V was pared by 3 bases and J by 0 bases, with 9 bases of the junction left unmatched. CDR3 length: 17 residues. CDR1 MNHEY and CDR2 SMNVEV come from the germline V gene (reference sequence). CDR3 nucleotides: TGTGCCAGCAGTTTCCAACCAGCGGGGGGCCTCTCCTACGAGCAGTACTTC. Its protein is CASSFQPAGGLSYEQYF.

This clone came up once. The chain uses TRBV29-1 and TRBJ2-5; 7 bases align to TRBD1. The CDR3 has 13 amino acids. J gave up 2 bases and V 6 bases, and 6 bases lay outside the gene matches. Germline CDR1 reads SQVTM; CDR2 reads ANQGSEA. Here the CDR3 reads CSVVTGVQETQYF. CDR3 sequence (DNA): TGCAGCGTGGTAACAGGGGTTCAAGAGACCCAGTACTTC.

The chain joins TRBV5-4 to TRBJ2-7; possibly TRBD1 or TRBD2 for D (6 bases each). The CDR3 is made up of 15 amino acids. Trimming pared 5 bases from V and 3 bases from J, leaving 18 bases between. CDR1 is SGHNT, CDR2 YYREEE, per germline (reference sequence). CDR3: CASSQGWSGSYEQYF. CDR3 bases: TGTGCCAGCAGTCAGGGGTGGTCCGGGAGCTACGAGCAGTACTTC.

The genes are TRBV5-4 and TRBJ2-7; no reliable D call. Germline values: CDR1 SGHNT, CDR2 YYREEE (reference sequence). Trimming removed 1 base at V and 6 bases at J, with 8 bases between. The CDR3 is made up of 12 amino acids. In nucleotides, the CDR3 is TGTGCCAGCAGCTTGATCCCTTCCGAGCAGTACTTC. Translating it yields CASSLIPSEQYF.

DNA of the CDR3: TGTGCCAGCAGCCCCCACCTTGGATACGAGCAGTACTTC. Its translation is CASSPHLGYEQYF. This sequence joins TRBV6-5 and TRBJ2-7, with D unresolved. This CDR3 contains 13 residues. The germline V gene encodes CDR1 MNHEY and CDR2 SVGAGI. The V gene lost 6 bases and the J gene lost 4 bases, with 13 bases spanning the gap.

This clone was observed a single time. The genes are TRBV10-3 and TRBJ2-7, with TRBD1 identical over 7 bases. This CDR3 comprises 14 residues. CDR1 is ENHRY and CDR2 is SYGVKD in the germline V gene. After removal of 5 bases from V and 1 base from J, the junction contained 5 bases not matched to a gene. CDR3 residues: CAISPPGQSYEQYF. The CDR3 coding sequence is TGTGCCATCAGTCCCCCGGGACAGTCCTACGAGCAGTACTTC.

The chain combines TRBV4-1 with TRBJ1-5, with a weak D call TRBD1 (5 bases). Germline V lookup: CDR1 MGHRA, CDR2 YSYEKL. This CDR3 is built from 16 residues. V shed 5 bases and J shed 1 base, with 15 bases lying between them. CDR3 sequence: CASSVGGAGSNQPQHF. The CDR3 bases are TGCGCCAGCAGCGTGGGGGGAGCGGGGAGCAATCAGCCCCAGCATTTT.

The CDR3 DNA is TGCAGCGTAACGACAGGGAATTCACCCCTCCACTTT. Its translation: CSVTTGNSPLHF. The rearrangement links TRBV29-1 to TRBJ1-6; 7 nucleotides align to TRBD1. This CDR3 has 12 amino acids. Germline V gene data show CDR1 as SQVTM and CDR2 as ANQGSEA. The trim removed 6 bases at V and 7 bases at J, leaving 3 bases unmatched.

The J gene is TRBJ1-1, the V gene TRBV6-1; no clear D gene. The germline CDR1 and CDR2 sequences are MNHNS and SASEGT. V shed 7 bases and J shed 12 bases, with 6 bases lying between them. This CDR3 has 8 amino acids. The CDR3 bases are TGTGCCAGCACCGGGTCTTTCTTT. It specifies CASTGSFF.

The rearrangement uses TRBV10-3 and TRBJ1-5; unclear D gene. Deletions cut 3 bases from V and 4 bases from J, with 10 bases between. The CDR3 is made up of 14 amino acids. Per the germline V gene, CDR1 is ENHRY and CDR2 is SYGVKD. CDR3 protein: CAISDGSGNQPQHF. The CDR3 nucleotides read TGTGCCATCAGTGACGGCTCGGGAAATCAGCCCCAGCATTTT.

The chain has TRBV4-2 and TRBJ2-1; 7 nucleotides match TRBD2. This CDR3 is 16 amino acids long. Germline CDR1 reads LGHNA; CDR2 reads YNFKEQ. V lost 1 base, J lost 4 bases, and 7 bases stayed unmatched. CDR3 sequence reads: CASSQGGLAAYNEQFF. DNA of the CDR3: TGTGCCAGCAGCCAAGGCGGGCTAGCGGCTTACAATGAGCAGTTCTTC.

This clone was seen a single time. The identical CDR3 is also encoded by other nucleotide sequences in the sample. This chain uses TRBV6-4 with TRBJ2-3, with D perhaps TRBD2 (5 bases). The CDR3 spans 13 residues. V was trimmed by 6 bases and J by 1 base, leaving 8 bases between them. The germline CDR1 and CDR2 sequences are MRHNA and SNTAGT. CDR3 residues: CASRAGGTDTQYF. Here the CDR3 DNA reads TGTGCCAGCAGGGCGGGTGGCACAGATACGCAGTATTTT.

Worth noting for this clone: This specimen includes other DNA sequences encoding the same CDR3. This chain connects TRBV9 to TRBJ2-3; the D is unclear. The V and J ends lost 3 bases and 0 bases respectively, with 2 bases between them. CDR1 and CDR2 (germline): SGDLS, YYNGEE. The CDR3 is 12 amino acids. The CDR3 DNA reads TGTGCCAGCAGCGATAGCACAGATACGCAGTATTTT. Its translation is CASSDSTDTQYF.

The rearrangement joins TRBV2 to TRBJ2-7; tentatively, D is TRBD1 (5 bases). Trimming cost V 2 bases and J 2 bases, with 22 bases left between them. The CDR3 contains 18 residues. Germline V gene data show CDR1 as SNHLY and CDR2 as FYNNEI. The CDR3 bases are TGTGCCAGCAGTGAACCACGGACACCGCAGGGTCGGCCCTACGAGCAGTACTTC. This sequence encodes CASSEPRTPQGRPYEQYF.

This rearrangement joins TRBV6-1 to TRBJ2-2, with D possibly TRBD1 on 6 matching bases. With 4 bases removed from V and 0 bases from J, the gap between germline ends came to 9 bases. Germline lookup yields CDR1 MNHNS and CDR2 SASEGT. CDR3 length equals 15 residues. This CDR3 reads CASSVGTTNTGELFF. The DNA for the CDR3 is TGTGCCAGCAGTGTTGGGACAACGAACACCGGGGAGCTGTTTTTT.

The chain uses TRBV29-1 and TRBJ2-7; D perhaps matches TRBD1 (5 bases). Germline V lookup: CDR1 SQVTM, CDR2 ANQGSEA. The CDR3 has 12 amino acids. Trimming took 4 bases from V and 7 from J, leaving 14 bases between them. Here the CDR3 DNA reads TGCAGCGTTGGGGCACCCCAGGGTGAGCAGTACTTC. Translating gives CSVGAPQGEQYF.

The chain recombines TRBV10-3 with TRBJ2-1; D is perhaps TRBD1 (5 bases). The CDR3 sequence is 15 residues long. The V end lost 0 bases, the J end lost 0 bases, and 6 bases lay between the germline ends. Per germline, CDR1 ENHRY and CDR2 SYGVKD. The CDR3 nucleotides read TGTGCCATCAGTGAGTCAGACAGCTCCTACAATGAGCAGTTCTTC. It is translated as CAISESDSSYNEQFF.

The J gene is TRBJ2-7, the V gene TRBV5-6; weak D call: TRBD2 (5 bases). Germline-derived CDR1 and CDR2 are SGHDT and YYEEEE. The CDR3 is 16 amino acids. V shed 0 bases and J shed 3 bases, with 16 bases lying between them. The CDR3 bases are TGTGCCAGCAGCTTGGCTGGCGGGTACGCGGACTACGAGCAGTACTTC. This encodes CASSLAGGYADYEQYF.

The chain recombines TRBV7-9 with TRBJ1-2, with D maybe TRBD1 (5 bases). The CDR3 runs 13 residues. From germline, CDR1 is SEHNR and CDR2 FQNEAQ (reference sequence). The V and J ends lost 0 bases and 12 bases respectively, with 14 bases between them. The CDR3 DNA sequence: TGTGCCAGCAGCTTAGCCATGGAGGAGGGACACACCTTC. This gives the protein CASSLAMEEGHTF.

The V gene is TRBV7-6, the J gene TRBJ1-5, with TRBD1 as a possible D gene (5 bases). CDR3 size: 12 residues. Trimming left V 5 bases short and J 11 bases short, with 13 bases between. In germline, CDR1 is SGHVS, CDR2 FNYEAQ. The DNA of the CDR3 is TGTGCCAGCAGCCAGAGACTGGGGGCCCAGCATTTT. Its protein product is CASSQRLGAQHF. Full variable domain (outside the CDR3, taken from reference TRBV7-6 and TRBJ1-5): GAGVSQSPRYKVTKRGQDVALRCDPISGHVSLYWYRQALGQGPEFLTYFNYEAQQDKSGLPNDRFSAERPEGSISTLTIQRTEQRDSAMYRCASSQRLGAQHFGDGTRLSIL.

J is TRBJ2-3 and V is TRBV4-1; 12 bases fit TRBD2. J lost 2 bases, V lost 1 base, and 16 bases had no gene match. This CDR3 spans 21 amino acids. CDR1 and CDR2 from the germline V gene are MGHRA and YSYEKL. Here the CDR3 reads CASSQVGPAVSSGRDTDTQYF. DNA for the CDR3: TGCGCCAGCAGCCAAGTGGGTCCCGCAGTTTCTAGCGGGAGGGACACAGATACGCAGTATTTT.

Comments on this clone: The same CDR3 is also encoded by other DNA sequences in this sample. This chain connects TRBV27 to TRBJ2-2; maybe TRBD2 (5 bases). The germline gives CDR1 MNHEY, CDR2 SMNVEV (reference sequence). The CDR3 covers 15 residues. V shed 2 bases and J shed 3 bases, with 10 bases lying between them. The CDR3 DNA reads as TGTGCCAGCAGTTTACGGGGAAGGGACACCGGGGAGCTGTTTTTT. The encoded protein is CASSLRGRDTGELFF.